This T cell receptor (beta chain) was sequenced in a study of identifying expanded T cells in peripheral blood. Healthy donors had no documented immune events, such as infections, while sampled. Only one count was recorded for this clone. This table comes from immunoSEQ multiplex PCR, and its TCRdb copy is limited to in-frame clones, with some not included. The table has about 58,000 clones, roughly four fifths seen once. V lost 2 bases, J lost 5 bases, and 2 bases stayed unmatched. This CDR3 comprises 13 residues. Germline CDR1 and CDR2: MGHRA and YSYEKL. This receptor was obtained from a person between 18 and 75 years old in good health. The J gene is TRBJ2-5, the V gene TRBV4-1, with TRBD2 matching 7 bases. Sequencing was performed on blood. The CDR3 is CASSQWRGETQYF. CDR3 bases: TGCGCCAGCAGCCAATGGCGGGGGGAGACCCAGTACTTC.